What follows are 29 T cell receptor beta chains derived from one specimen sequenced in a study of glioma-infiltrating T cells after dendritic cell vaccination. Method: immunoSEQ multiplex PCR; TCRdb's copy keeps in-frame clones and lacks some. The sample shows tens of thousands of clones, roughly four fifths of them seen only once. Specimen: blood, collected before dendritic cell vaccination. The source of these receptors is a human donor with glioblastoma.

This clone has just one count. The chain is built from TRBV5-1 and TRBJ2-7, with D perhaps matching TRBD2 (7 bases). Trimming stripped 0 bases from V and 4 bases from J, with 14 bases between. There are 15 residues in the CDR3. In germline, CDR1 is SGHRS, CDR2 YFSETQ. Here the CDR3 DNA reads TGCGCCAGCAGCTTGGAGGGGGGGCGCGTGTACGAGCAGTACTTC. The encoded protein is CASSLEGGRVYEQYF.

The chain links TRBV28 to TRBJ2-5, with 9 nucleotides matching TRBD2. Germline CDR1 MDHEN, CDR2 SYDVKM. With V trimmed by 4 bases and J by 7 bases, 13 bases remained unmatched. CDR3 size: 16 residues. The CDR3 protein is CASSSPTSGKRGTQYF. The DNA for the CDR3 is TGTGCCAGCAGTTCCCCGACTAGCGGAAAACGGGGGACCCAGTACTTC. Full variable domain (missing parts from reference TRBV28 and TRBJ2-5): DVKVTQSSRYLVKRTGEKVFLECVQDMDHENMFWYRQDPGLGLRLIYFSYDVKMKEKGDIPEGYSVSREKKERFSLILESASTNQTSMYLCASSSPTSGKRGTQYFGPGTRLLVL.

The chain carries TRBV9 and TRBJ1-1; D unclear. CDR1 and CDR2 (germline): SGDLS, YYNGEE. The CDR3 contains 15 residues. The V gene lost 1 base and the J gene lost 1 base, with 11 bases spanning the gap. The CDR3 DNA reads TGTGCCAGCAGCGTAAACACCCTCCCGAACACTGAAGCTTTCTTT. This gives the protein CASSVNTLPNTEAFF.

The genes are TRBV6-6 and TRBJ1-4, with TRBD1 matching over 8 bases. The J segment lost 8 bases and the V segment lost 4 bases, leaving 9 bases of the junction unmatched. The germline V gene has CDR1 MNHNY and CDR2 SVGAGI (reference sequence). The CDR3 sequence is 15 residues long. CDR3 sequence reads: CASSSAGTGGEKLFF. CDR3 sequence (DNA): TGTGCCAGCAGTTCAGCCGGGACAGGAGGGGAAAAACTGTTTTTT.

The chain is built from TRBV19 and TRBJ1-2; D possibly corresponds to TRBD1 (6 bases). The CDR3 runs 14 residues. Germline assignment: CDR1 LNHDA and CDR2 SQIVND (reference sequence). The V end was cut by 6 bases, the J end by 8 bases, with 19 bases between. The DNA for the CDR3 is TGTGCCAGTAGCCCGGGCAGGGGATCGGGGGGCTACACCTTC. Protein: CASSPGRGSGGYTF. The full variable domain, its missing parts supplied by reference TRBV19 and TRBJ1-2, is DGGITQSPKYLFRKEGQNVTLSCEQNLNHDAMYWYRQDPGQGLRLIYYSQIVNDFQKGDIAEGYSVSREKKESFPLTVTSAQKNPTAFYLCASSPGRGSGGYTFGSGTRLTVV.

This clone turned up a few times. One end of the junction varies from germline; a read error may be responsible. The J gene is TRBJ1-3, the V gene TRBV9, with TRBD1 as a possible D gene (5 bases). CDR3 size: 16 residues. In germline, CDR1 is SGDLS, CDR2 YYNGEE. The CDR3 loop reads CASSVATGEIGKTIYF. For the CDR3, the DNA is TGTGCCAGCAGCGTAGCTACAGGAGAAATTGGAAAGACCATATATTTT.

This sequence joins TRBV19 and TRBJ1-2; the match to TRBD1 covers 10 bases. The CDR3 is 17 residues long. J gave up 4 bases and V 6 bases, and 14 bases lay outside the gene matches. Germline-derived CDR1 and CDR2 are LNHDA and SQIVND (reference sequence). In nucleotides, the CDR3 is TGTGCCAGTAGCAGTACTGATTCGGGACAGGGGATCTATGGCTACACCTTC. It encodes CASSSTDSGQGIYGYTF. Drawing the rest from reference TRBV19 and TRBJ1-2, the complete variable domain is DGGITQSPKYLFRKEGQNVTLSCEQNLNHDAMYWYRQDPGQGLRLIYYSQIVNDFQKGDIAEGYSVSREKKESFPLTVTSAQKNPTAFYLCASSSTDSGQGIYGYTFGSGTRLTVV.

The chain employs TRBV6-1 and TRBJ1-6, with D uncertain. The V and J ends lost 2 bases and 7 bases respectively, with 3 bases between them. This CDR3 contains 12 residues. Germline V CDR1 and CDR2: MNHNS, SASEGT. The CDR3 DNA reads as TGTGCCAGCAGTGAACAGAATTCACCCCTCCACTTT. Translation gives CASSEQNSPLHF.

This chain connects TRBV5-4 to TRBJ2-3, with 11 bases matching TRBD2. V gave up 4 bases and J gave up 3 bases; unmatched junction bases: 4. Germline V CDR1 and CDR2: SGHNT, YYREEE (reference sequence). The CDR3 totals 15 residues. CDR3 protein: CASSQTSGDTDTQYF. The CDR3 DNA is TGTGCCAGCAGCCAGACTAGCGGGGATACAGATACGCAGTATTTT.

Regarding this clone: The germline gene is not matched at one end of the junction; a read error may be the cause. The chain combines TRBV27 with TRBJ2-7; tentatively, D is TRBD2 (6 bases). This CDR3 contains 14 residues. Germline V lookup: CDR1 MNHEY, CDR2 SMNVEV (reference sequence). The CDR3 here is CASMRGGTSSEQYF. The CDR3 coding sequence is TGTGCCAGTATGAGGGGTGGGACTTCCTCCGAGCAGTACTTC.

This clone appeared a few times. This chain joins TRBV6-5 and TRBJ2-5; D is perhaps TRBD2 (5 bases). The CDR3 loop spans 14 amino acids. V gave up 3 bases and J gave up 1 base, with 9 bases separating them. Germline V gene lookup returns CDR1 MNHEY and CDR2 SVGAGI. The CDR3: CASSYLRGQETQYF. CDR3 in DNA: TGTGCCAGCAGTTATCTCCGGGGCCAAGAGACCCAGTACTTC.

The J gene is TRBJ1-4, the V gene TRBV10-2; D remains ambiguous. V lost 10 bases to trimming and J lost 8 bases, with 20 bases between them. The V gene's germline CDR1 is WSHSY and CDR2 SAAADI. The CDR3 is made up of 14 amino acids. The CDR3 DNA is TGCGCCACCCACGGGGTAGGGAAGGAGGAAAAACTGTTTTTT. The encoded protein is CATHGVGKEEKLFF.

The chain employs TRBV11-2 and TRBJ1-1; tentative D call: TRBD1 (6 bases). CDR3 length equals 15 residues. Germline values: CDR1 SGHAT, CDR2 FQNNGV. The ends were cut back, 1 base at V and 3 bases at J, with 12 bases in the middle. CDR3 residues: CASSLAGGPYTEAFF. CDR3 coding DNA: TGTGCCAGCAGCTTAGCCGGGGGGCCGTACACTGAAGCTTTCTTT.

The chain has TRBV5-5 and TRBJ2-1; 7 nucleotides align to TRBD2. The CDR3 loop spans 15 amino acids. Germline V gene data show CDR1 as SGHKS and CDR2 as YYEKEE (reference sequence). V trimming: 6 bases; J trimming: 7 bases; junction bases outside the gene matches: 13. Here the CDR3 reads CASMTSGGEGNEQFF. The CDR3 nucleotides read TGTGCCAGCATGACGTCGGGGGGAGAGGGAAATGAGCAGTTCTTC.

The chain has TRBV28 and TRBJ1-2; possibly TRBD1 for D (5 bases). The germline V and J ends were trimmed by 3 bases and 0 bases, with 5 bases remaining between them. From germline, CDR1 is MDHEN and CDR2 SYDVKM. The CDR3 loop spans 13 amino acids. The CDR3 sequence is CASSLTANYGYTF. In DNA form, the CDR3 reads TGTGCCAGCAGTTTGACAGCTAACTATGGCTACACCTTC.

With respect to this clone: Other DNA sequences in the sample encode the same CDR3. The genes are TRBV7-9 and TRBJ1-1, with TRBD1 identical over 8 bases. The CDR3 extends over 14 amino acids. Unmatched junction bases numbered 4, after V lost 6 bases and J lost 1 base. Germline-derived CDR1 and CDR2 are SEHNR and FQNEAQ (reference sequence). DNA of the CDR3: TGTGCCAGCAGTTATGGACAGGGGAACACTGAAGCTTTCTTT. This codes for CASSYGQGNTEAFF.

This rearrangement joins TRBV5-5 to TRBJ1-1; 7 bases line up with TRBD1. J gave up 8 bases and V 6 bases, and 7 bases lay outside the gene matches. This CDR3 comprises 12 residues. Germline loops: CDR1 SGHKS, CDR2 YYEKEE (reference sequence). CDR3 bases: TGTGCCAGCACTGACCGGGACAGAGAAGCTTTCTTT. Translating gives CASTDRDREAFF.

This clone was counted a few times. CDR3 bases: TGTGCCAGCAGTTACAAGGTAGGGGGCGAAGAAAAACTGTTTTTT. Its translation is CASSYKVGGEEKLFF. V usage is TRBV6-6 and J usage is TRBJ1-4, with TRBD1 matching over 7 bases. CDR3 size: 15 residues. The germline CDR1 and CDR2 sequences are MNHNY and SVGAGI (reference sequence). J gave up 8 bases and V 2 bases, and 8 bases lay outside the gene matches.

This clone was counted a single time. The chain is built from TRBV5-1 and TRBJ2-3; TRBD1 aligns across 11 bases. Germline V gene data show CDR1 as SGHRS and CDR2 as YFSETQ. This CDR3 region has 16 residues. The ends lost 4 bases at V and 4 bases at J; junction bases unmatched: 8. The CDR3 DNA reads TGCGCCAGCAGCAGATGGGACAGGGGGAACTCAGATACGCAGTATTTT. Translated, it gives CASSRWDRGNSDTQYF. The whole variable domain, filled in from reference TRBV5-1 and TRBJ2-3, reads KAGVTQTPRYLIKTRGQQVTLSCSPISGHRSVSWYQQTPGQGLQFLFEYFSETQRNKGNFPGRFSGRQFSNSRSEMNVSTLELGDSALYLCASSRWDRGNSDTQYFGPGTRLTVL.

The chain is built from TRBV27 and TRBJ2-1; D might be TRBD2 (6 bases). V lost 3 bases to trimming and J lost 7 bases, with 16 bases between them. The CDR3 covers 15 residues. Per the germline V gene, CDR1 is MNHEY and CDR2 is SMNVEV (reference sequence). The CDR3 region is CASSFFRDSRNEQFF. The CDR3, as DNA: TGTGCCAGCAGTTTTTTCAGGGACTCCAGGAATGAGCAGTTCTTC.

The rearrangement uses TRBV6-1 and TRBJ1-2; the match to TRBD1 covers 9 bases. In germline, CDR1 is MNHNS, CDR2 SASEGT. The CDR3 is 15 residues long. V was pared by 6 bases and J by 0 bases, with 5 bases of the junction left unmatched. The CDR3 nucleotides read TGTGCCAGCAGCCGGGACAGGGCTCCTAACTATGGCTACACCTTC. Encoded protein: CASSRDRAPNYGYTF.

In its sample, this clone was seen once. The gene calls are TRBV5-1 and TRBJ1-3; 8 positions agree with TRBD1. V gave up 0 bases and J gave up 2 bases; unmatched junction bases: 4. Per germline, CDR1 SGHRS and CDR2 YFSETQ. CDR3 length: 16 amino acids. The CDR3 nucleotides are TGCGCCAGCAGCTTGGGGCCACAGGGGGCTGGAAACACCATATATTTT. It yields the protein CASSLGPQGAGNTIYF.

The chain uses TRBV5-1 and TRBJ1-6, with TRBD1 matching 8 bases. The V segment lost 4 bases and the J segment 4 bases; nucleotides outside the gene matches: 10. CDR1 is SGHRS, CDR2 YFSETQ, per germline. The CDR3 has 17 amino acids. The DNA for the CDR3 is TGCGCCAGCAGCGGCTCGACAGGGGTAATTTATAATTCACCCCTCCACTTT. This gives the protein CASSGSTGVIYNSPLHF. The complete variable domain, with remaining parts taken from reference TRBV5-1 and TRBJ1-6, reads KAGVTQTPRYLIKTRGQQVTLSCSPISGHRSVSWYQQTPGQGLQFLFEYFSETQRNKGNFPGRFSGRQFSNSRSEMNVSTLELGDSALYLCASSGSTGVIYNSPLHFGNGTRLTVT.

The V and J genes are TRBV7-8 and TRBJ2-5; possibly TRBD2 for D (6 bases). The CDR3 runs 14 residues. V lost 7 bases to trimming and J lost 4 bases, with 16 bases between them. CDR1 is SGHVS, CDR2 FQNEAQ, per germline. The CDR3 protein is CASIRDSTLETQYF. The CDR3, as DNA: TGTGCCAGCATTCGGGACTCGACCTTAGAGACCCAGTACTTC.

This chain links TRBV4-1 with TRBJ2-3; 8 nucleotides agree with TRBD2. From germline, CDR1 is MGHRA and CDR2 YSYEKL. V lost 3 bases to trimming and J lost 7 bases; unmatched junction nucleotides: 6. The CDR3 spans 14 residues. Here the CDR3 DNA reads TGCGCCAGCAGCCAGGGGCCGGGGGGGAATACGCAGTATTTT. It yields the protein CASSQGPGGNTQYF.

The chain links TRBV7-2 to TRBJ2-1; TRBD2 is a possible D gene (7 bases). CDR3 length: 12 residues. V was pared by 5 bases and J by 13 bases, with 15 bases between. In germline, CDR1 is SGHTA, CDR2 FQGNSA. CDR3 in DNA: TGTGCCAGCAGCCCCTGGGGGGGCCTCCAGTTCTTC. Its translation: CASSPWGGLQFF.

This clone was seen a handful of times. The V gene is TRBV4-2, the J gene TRBJ2-7; possible D gene TRBD2, 6 bases. CDR3 length equals 13 residues. V dropped 1 base and J dropped 6 bases, with 10 bases sitting between them. Germline V CDR1 and CDR2: LGHNA, YNFKEQ. CDR3 loop: CASSQVGGAEQYF. DNA of the CDR3: TGTGCCAGCAGCCAAGTGGGCGGGGCCGAGCAGTACTTC.

This chain joins TRBV28 and TRBJ2-1, with unresolved D. Germline V gene lookup returns CDR1 MDHEN and CDR2 SYDVKM. The CDR3 consists of 15 residues. Between the trimmed V and J ends, which lost 5 bases and 0 bases, there was a span of 11 bases. The CDR3 loop is CASSDDGGSYNEQFF. In DNA, the CDR3 is TGTGCCAGCAGTGATGACGGCGGCTCCTACAATGAGCAGTTCTTC.

The V gene is TRBV5-4, the J gene TRBJ2-7, with 8 bases identical to TRBD2. The assigned J gene may be wrong: the sequence end matches TRBJ2-5 better. In germline, CDR1 is SGHNT, CDR2 YYREEE (reference sequence). The CDR3 length is 14 residues. CDR3 sequence: CASSLGRGEETQYF. As DNA, the CDR3 is TGTGCCAGCAGCTTGGGGCGGGGGGAAGAGACCCAGTACTTC.